The next 30 T cell receptor beta chains were all read from a single sample in a study of CD8 T cells in Susac syndrome (dated 2019 in TCRdb). The library was produced with the immunoSEQ multiplex PCR assay. RNA was extracted using the RNeasy kit, and roughly 0.45 to 1 microgram was reverse transcribed with random hexamers. TCRdb redid the processing of the public reads, applying fastp at Q25 and MiXCR, and retained in-frame beta chains. Identical CDR3 proteins give one entry, which carries the most common genes and DNA. Within this sample are about 150,000 distinct CDR3 sequences, with 90% to 95% of them counted one time only. The ten largest make up around 0.12% of the sample. What was sequenced was CD4+ T cells from PBMCs. The source is a human donor with multiple sclerosis.

V usage is TRBV2 and J usage is TRBJ2-3, with D unresolved. Trimming removed 7 bases at V and 0 bases at J, with 14 bases between. The germline gives CDR1 SNHLY, CDR2 FYNNEI. This CDR3 contains 15 residues. The CDR3 coding sequence is TGTGCCAGCATCCTAAGCATAAGGAGCACAGATACGCAGTATTTT. It codes for CASILSIRSTDTQYF.

This clonotype was found once. The gene calls are TRBV7-9 and TRBJ2-1; weak D call: TRBD1 (6 bases). CDR1 is SEHNR, CDR2 FQNEAQ, per germline (reference sequence). The CDR3 loop spans 14 amino acids. The germline V and J ends were trimmed by 5 bases and 5 bases, with 13 bases remaining between them. CDR3: CASSQNYRDNEQFF. The CDR3 bases are TGTGCCAGCAGCCAGAACTACAGGGACAATGAGCAGTTCTTC.

The gene calls are TRBV5-1 and TRBJ2-3, with no clear D. This CDR3 contains 12 residues. Germline assignment: CDR1 SGHRS and CDR2 YFSETQ. Deletions cut 4 bases from V and 6 bases from J, with 9 bases between. Here the CDR3 reads CASSAFSDTQYF. DNA of the CDR3: TGCGCCAGCAGCGCCTTCAGCGATACGCAGTATTTT.

The chain combines TRBV27 with TRBJ2-3; 7 bases align to TRBD2. The CDR3 is 18 residues long. Per the germline V gene, CDR1 is MNHEY and CDR2 is SMNVEV (reference sequence). The V and J ends lost 6 bases and 2 bases, in that order; junction bases with no gene match: 17. This chain's CDR3 is CASRGHFLGEGNTDTQYF. CDR3 DNA: TGTGCCAGCAGAGGCCATTTCTTGGGGGAGGGGAACACAGATACGCAGTATTTT.

The chain has TRBV19 and TRBJ1-2; D not certain. V lost 7 bases to trimming and J lost 5 bases, with 14 bases between them. This CDR3 has 13 amino acids. Germline V gene data show CDR1 as LNHDA and CDR2 as SQIVND (reference sequence). The CDR3 DNA reads TGTGCCAGTACCGGCTCCTTCGGGTATGGCTACACCTTC. Translated, it gives CASTGSFGYGYTF.

Written as DNA, the CDR3 is TGTGCCTGGAGTGTGGGCCAGCGGAACACTGAAGCTTTCTTT. Its protein product is CAWSVGQRNTEAFF. The chain uses TRBV30 and TRBJ1-1; D ambiguous. The CDR3 runs 14 residues. Trimming took 0 bases from V and 1 from J, leaving 9 bases between them. Germline loops: CDR1 GTSNPN, CDR2 SVGIG (reference sequence).

V is TRBV6-5 and J is TRBJ1-4; weak D call: TRBD1 (5 bases). Germline V gene sequence: CDR1 MNHEY, CDR2 SVGAGI. The germline V and J ends were trimmed by 6 bases and 4 bases, with 12 bases remaining between them. The CDR3 is made up of 14 amino acids. CDR3 sequence: CASRPGRRNEKLFF. For the CDR3, the DNA is TGTGCCAGCAGACCGGGACGGCGTAATGAAAAACTGTTTTTT.

J is TRBJ2-3 and V is TRBV24-1, with 10 positions matching TRBD1. The CDR3 totals 15 residues. CDR1 is KGHDR, CDR2 SFDVKD, per germline. Trimming at V came to 6 bases and at J to 4 bases, leaving 6 bases not matched to a gene. CDR3 region: CATSRSGQGADTQYF. The CDR3 nucleotides are TGTGCCACCAGTAGGAGCGGACAGGGGGCAGATACGCAGTATTTT.

The chain combines TRBV3-1 with TRBJ1-6; the D is unclear. The CDR3 contains 11 residues. Germline values: CDR1 LGHDT, CDR2 YNNKEL (reference sequence). Trimming took off 10 bases at V and 10 bases at J, with 11 bases between the two ends. CDR3 nucleotide sequence: TGTGCCACCGGTCCTGAATCACCCCTCCACTTT. Its translation is CATGPESPLHF.

V gene TRBV29-1 combines with J gene TRBJ2-2, with D perhaps TRBD2 (5 bases). The CDR3 length is 16 residues. Germline V CDR1 and CDR2: SQVTM, ANQGSEA. V was cut by 4 bases and J by 8 bases, with 23 bases left in between. The CDR3 loop reads CSVVFPREHMSGELFF. DNA of the CDR3: TGCAGCGTTGTATTCCCCCGGGAACATATGTCGGGGGAGCTGTTTTTT.

This chain uses TRBV27 with TRBJ2-3; the D gene is possibly TRBD2 (6 bases). The CDR3 covers 18 residues. Trimming cost V 5 bases and J 0 bases, with 21 bases left between them. The germline V gene has CDR1 MNHEY and CDR2 SMNVEV (reference sequence). The CDR3 coding sequence is TGTGCCAGCAGTACCCGGACCATGGCGGGGCCTAGCACAGATACGCAGTATTTT. Its translation is CASSTRTMAGPSTDTQYF.

This chain connects TRBV12-3 or TRBV12-4 to TRBJ2-1; 10 positions match TRBD2. The CDR3 totals 12 residues. Losses at the gene ends were 6 bases for V and 11 bases for J; bases not matched to a gene: 4. CDR3 DNA sequence: TGTGCCAGCAGAGCGGGAGGGCCGAAGCAGTTCTTC. Protein product: CASRAGGPKQFF.

The chain combines TRBV24-1 with TRBJ2-3, with 9 positions matching TRBD2. The V gene's germline CDR1 is KGHDR and CDR2 SFDVKD. Trimming at V came to 5 bases and at J to 4 bases, leaving 6 bases not matched to a gene. The CDR3 covers 15 residues. CDR3 loop: CATSASGVTPDTQYF. The CDR3 nucleotides are TGTGCCACCAGTGCTAGCGGGGTGACCCCAGATACGCAGTATTTT.

This chain links TRBV20-1 with TRBJ2-7; a possible D gene is TRBD2 (6 bases). Germline V CDR1 and CDR2: DFQATT, SNEGSKA (reference sequence). The V gene lost 2 bases and the J gene lost 2 bases, with 10 bases spanning the gap. This CDR3 has 13 amino acids. CDR3: CSARRRAAYEQYF. The CDR3, as DNA: TGCAGTGCTAGAAGGAGGGCAGCCTACGAGCAGTACTTC.

The chain recombines TRBV27 with TRBJ2-1; perhaps D is TRBD1 or TRBD2 (5 bases each). This CDR3 is 15 amino acids long. CDR1 and CDR2 (germline): MNHEY, SMNVEV (reference sequence). Trimming removed 3 bases from V and 4 bases from J, with 13 bases in between. The CDR3 coding sequence is TGTGCCAGCAGTTTTGGTGGGGGTCGATACAATGAGCAGTTCTTC. Translated: CASSFGGGRYNEQFF.

The CDR3 nucleotides read TGTGCCACCAGTGATACTAAGGACAGGTCAGGCGGCTACACCTTC. Translation gives CATSDTKDRSGGYTF. The chain couples TRBV24-1 to TRBJ1-2; 7 bases map to TRBD1. The CDR3 contains 15 residues. V lost 3 bases, J lost 8 bases, and 11 bases stayed unmatched. CDR1 KGHDR and CDR2 SFDVKD come from the germline V gene.

This chain links TRBV5-4 with TRBJ2-3; unclear D gene. Trimming removed 0 bases at V and 1 base at J, with 6 bases between. CDR1 is SGHNT and CDR2 is YYREEE in the germline V gene (reference sequence). CDR3 size: 14 residues. CDR3 sequence: CASSLEIGTDTQYF. In DNA form, the CDR3 reads TGTGCCAGCAGCTTGGAGATCGGCACAGATACGCAGTATTTT.

The gene calls are TRBV6-5 and TRBJ1-1, with D unresolved. V dropped 6 bases and J dropped 5 bases, with 16 bases sitting between them. Germline lookup yields CDR1 MNHEY and CDR2 SVGAGI. This CDR3 spans 14 amino acids. For the CDR3, the DNA is TGTGCCAGCAGAACAAGGAAGGGTCGGACTGAAGCTTTCTTT. Protein: CASRTRKGRTEAFF.

The genes are TRBV3-1 and TRBJ1-2; 11 nucleotides match TRBD1. J gave up 8 bases and V 4 bases, and 6 bases lay outside the gene matches. CDR1 and CDR2 from the germline V gene are LGHDT and YNNKEL (reference sequence). This CDR3 is 14 amino acids long. The CDR3 bases are TGTGCCAGCAGCCTTGGACAGGGGGCTTGGGGCTACACCTTC. Residues: CASSLGQGAWGYTF.

This chain uses TRBV5-1 with TRBJ2-7; D remains unclear. Germline V gives CDR1 SGHRS, CDR2 YFSETQ. The CDR3 totals 13 residues. V was trimmed by 4 bases and J by 4 bases, leaving 12 bases between them. The CDR3 sequence: CASSPQELYEQYF. CDR3 nucleotides: TGCGCCAGCAGCCCACAAGAGTTGTACGAGCAGTACTTC.

The rearrangement joins TRBV1 to TRBJ1-5; the table's D call of TRBD1 was not tested on the DNA. TRBV1 is reported as a pseudogene. There are 15 residues in the CDR3. CDR3 nucleotide sequence: TGCACCAGCAGCCAAGTGCAGGGGGCGGATCAGCCCCAGCATTTT. Protein: CTSSQVQGADQPQHF.

This clonotype was observed once. The chain uses TRBV28 and TRBJ2-1; TRBD2 might be the D (6 bases). V lost 8 bases to trimming and J lost 2 bases, with 13 bases between them. This CDR3 spans 14 amino acids. CDR1 and CDR2 from the germline V gene are MDHEN and SYDVKM. The CDR3, as DNA: TGTGCCAGCTGTTGGGCGGGGACCTACAATGAGCAGTTCTTC. As protein: CASCWAGTYNEQFF.

The rearrangement joins TRBV7-3 to TRBJ1-1, with D possibly being TRBD1 (5 bases). Germline V gene data show CDR1 as SGHTA and CDR2 as FQGTGA. Trimming left V 5 bases short and J 3 bases short, with 10 bases between. The CDR3 covers 13 residues. This CDR3 reads CASSHDSDTEAFF. In DNA, the CDR3 is TGTGCCAGCAGCCACGACAGCGACACTGAAGCTTTCTTT.

The CDR3 loop reads CASRRTGLDEQYF. For the CDR3, the DNA is TGTGCCAGCAGGCGGACAGGCCTGGACGAGCAGTACTTC. The chain carries TRBV6-5 and TRBJ2-7, with 7 bases lining up with TRBD1. Germline trimming cut 6 bases from V and 5 bases from J; bases unmatched to any gene: 7. This CDR3 contains 13 residues. CDR1 MNHEY and CDR2 SVGAGI come from the germline V gene.

The rearrangement links TRBV12-3 or TRBV12-4 to TRBJ1-5, with D hard to call. V lost 3 bases and J lost 2, with 8 bases in between. This CDR3 contains 14 residues. The CDR3 nucleotides are TGTGCCAGCAGTTTTGGCAGCGGCAATCAGCCCCAGCATTTT. Translated, it gives CASSFGSGNQPQHF.

The chain carries TRBV4-1 and TRBJ2-1; 7 bases map to TRBD2. V trimming: 1 base; J trimming: 2 bases; junction bases outside the gene matches: 8. CDR1 and CDR2 (germline): MGHRA, YSYEKL. The CDR3 runs 17 residues. The CDR3 region has the DNA TGCGCCAGCAGCCAAGTACCGCTAGCGGCTACCTACAATGAGCAGTTCTTC. Its protein is CASSQVPLAATYNEQFF.

The CDR3 here is CSASPGTGKTYEQYF. The DNA of the CDR3 is TGCAGTGCTAGCCCGGGGACAGGCAAGACCTACGAGCAGTACTTC. The chain recombines TRBV20-1 with TRBJ2-7; 8 bases line up with TRBD1. The germline gives CDR1 DFQATT, CDR2 SNEGSKA (reference sequence). Trimming took 3 bases from V and 2 from J; bases not matched to a gene: 9. The CDR3 runs 15 residues.

The genes are TRBV3-1 and TRBJ2-5; no definite D call. Trimming removed 6 bases at V and 2 bases at J, with 16 bases between. Per germline, CDR1 LGHDT and CDR2 YNNKEL (reference sequence). CDR3 length equals 15 residues. This chain's CDR3 is CASRRLSTQQETQYF. The CDR3 nucleotides are TGTGCCAGCAGACGCTTATCGACCCAGCAAGAGACCCAGTACTTC.

The chain joins TRBV7-9 to TRBJ2-3, with D possibly being TRBD1 (5 bases). The germline V gene has CDR1 SEHNR and CDR2 FQNEAQ (reference sequence). Trimming shortened V by 3 bases and J by 10 bases, and 8 bases separated the two germline ends. CDR3 size: 11 residues. The CDR3 reads CASSFNRPQYF. In nucleotides, the CDR3 is TGTGCCAGCAGCTTCAACAGGCCGCAGTATTTT. Complete variable domain (other parts from reference TRBV7-9 and TRBJ2-3): DTGVSQNPRHKITKRGQNVTFRCDPISEHNRLYWYRQTLGQGPEFLTYFQNEAQLEKSRLLSDRFSAERPKGSFSTLEIQRTEQGDSAMYLCASSFNRPQYFGPGTRLTVL.

DNA for the CDR3: TGCAGCGCAACGACCTCAATCAGGGGCGGAGCTTTCTTT. Translating gives CSATTSIRGGAFF. This chain connects TRBV29-1 to TRBJ1-1; D is possibly TRBD1 (6 bases). Germline lookup yields CDR1 SQVTM and CDR2 ANQGSEA. V shed 7 bases and J shed 10 bases, with 22 bases lying between them. The length of the CDR3 is 13 residues.